Only one count was recorded for the clone carrying this T cell receptor beta chain. These data belong to a study of blood T cell repertoires in COVID-19. Study-level background: The United States, Italy and Spain provided the acute and convalescent COVID-19 samples. T cells, B-cell-depleted T cells, or PBMCs supplied cDNA or gDNA.

Original processing notes: It was from reference gene primer amplification that nucleated cell counts were estimated. Sequenced by immunoSEQ multiplex PCR; TCRdb stores in-frame clones only, minus some. That table is the source of V, J and clone size, and D and trimming were worked out from the DNA. Of about 120,000 clones in the sample, 85% to 90% were seen once. Trimming took off 3 bases at V and 1 base at J, with 6 bases between the two ends. Germline CDR1 and CDR2: MNHNS and SASEGT. The CDR3 is 13 amino acids. The receptor was isolated from a woman aged 45-65 years with acute or convalescent COVID-19. The sequenced material came from peripheral blood. The chain has TRBV6-1 and TRBJ1-1, with D unresolved. The CDR3: CASSDTWNTEAFF. In DNA, the CDR3 is TGTGCCAGCAGTGACACATGGAACACTGAAGCTTTCTTT.